These T cell receptor beta chains were read from a single sample in a study of early T cells in non-severe SARS-CoV-2 infection. MiXCR was run by TCRdb on the 5' RACE reads, yielding one entry per CDR3 protein. The sample has around 52,000 distinct CDR3 sequences; 5.5% to 7.5% are singletons. The sample taken for sequencing was whole blood. The receptors derive from an adult who was a healthcare worker with PCR-confirmed SARS-CoV-2 infection or an uninfected control (not recorded which). CDR3s include the opening cysteine and the closing phenylalanine or tryptophan.

length: 17; V: TRBV6-2/TRBV6-3; CDR3: CASSYSKFSGTAYEQYF
length: 15; V: TRBV6-5; CDR3: CASSYRGRIQETQYF
length: 15; V: TRBV4-2; CDR3: CASSRPGQGGAEAFF
length: 14; V: TRBV12-3/TRBV12-4; CDR3: CASSQGHGNQPQHF
length: 14; V: TRBV30; CDR3: CAWSVRQMNTEAFF
length: 13; V: TRBV19; CDR3: CASSITSEETQYF
length: 12; V: TRBV13; CDR3: CAIGDPGSEQYF
length: 14; V: TRBV7-9; CDR3: CASSLVGSSDTQYF
length: 14; V: TRBV7-9; CDR3: CASSSDGDYNEQFF
length: 17; V: TRBV7-8; CDR3: CASSLNRGSFAGNTIYF
length: 14; V: TRBV7-9; CDR3: CASSKDRGPTPLHF
length: 14; V: TRBV7-9; CDR3: CASSSVQGTYEQYF
length: 12; V: TRBV7-2; CDR3: CASSGTAHEQYF
length: 18; V: TRBV12-3/TRBV12-4; CDR3: CASSRTGFGSSYNSPLHF
length: 15; V: TRBV27; CDR3: CASSPSQGSAYEQYF
length: 15; V: TRBV18; CDR3: CASSPGQGRSYGYTF
length: 14; V: TRBV29-1; CDR3: CSVSPGARGEKLFF
length: 15; V: TRBV7-3; CDR3: CASSLSTVMNTEAFF
length: 15; V: TRBV5-1; CDR3: CASSSRRDSLYEQYF
length: 15; V: TRBV28; CDR3: CASSYGTGVGKTQYF
length: 14; V: TRBV28; CDR3: CASSLSAGDYGYTF
length: 16; V: TRBV12-3/TRBV12-4; CDR3: CASSFPPTLESEKLFF
length: 15; V: TRBV5-1; CDR3: CASSKKTGMNTEAFF
length: 16; V: TRBV5-6; CDR3: CASSLSGRTYNSPLHF
length: 16; V: TRBV10-1; CDR3: CASSDKLAGGVETQYF
length: 15; V: TRBV5-1; CDR3: CASSLQGLGNYGYTF
length: 14; V: TRBV20-1; CDR3: CSARKGGSTGELFF
length: 16; V: TRBV7-2; CDR3: CASSLGRSGGTDTQYF
length: 12; V: TRBV18; CDR3: CASSPNLDTQYF
length: 16; V: TRBV27; CDR3: CASSSRQRWSIDTQYF
length: 12; V: TRBV20-1; CDR3: CSAGTTYNEQFF
length: 15; V: TRBV4-1; CDR3: CASSQGDRDTGELFF
length: 16; V: TRBV7-9; CDR3: CASSLAIQHSGNTIYF
length: 15; V: TRBV5-5; CDR3: CASSLGDRDVETQYF
length: 15; V: TRBV12-3/TRBV12-4; CDR3: CASSFPREFGRGAFF
length: 19; V: TRBV20-1; CDR3: CSARDPRGGGTISSYEQYF
length: 16; V: TRBV11-2; CDR3: CASSVLAGATTDTQYF